This T cell receptor (beta chain) was sequenced in a study of shared clonotypes between healthy human individuals. Whole-study findings and limits: Only blood was sampled, and tissue TCR repertoires likely differ from blood ones. Generation probabilities were higher for clonotypes shared across all four sorted-subset donors than for unshared ones.

In the case of this clone: Its antigen remains unknown.

The table came from immunoSEQ multiplex PCR; TCRdb's copy has only in-frame clones and leaves some out. The data show more than 850,000 clones, with 75% to 80% seen just once and approximately 0.5% held by the top ten. The CDR3 runs to 18 residues. The germline V gene encodes CDR1 SGHRS and CDR2 YFSETQ. V was clipped by 4 bases and J by 1 base; unmatched bases: 10. The sample consisted of memory CD4+ T cells from PBMCs. The sample's subset: CD45RA-negative fraction. This chain uses TRBV5-1 with TRBJ2-1; TRBD2 matches 11 bases. This TCR was sampled from a man younger than 30 in good health. Some clones in this sample may be carry-over from other donors' samples. The CDR3 nucleotides read TGCGCCAGCAGCCTCCCACTAGCGGGAGCGGTGTCCTACAATGAGCAGTTCTTC. It specifies CASSLPLAGAVSYNEQFF.